The 4 T cell receptor beta chains given below trace back to one sample, sequenced in a study of vaccination effects on CD4 cells after COVID-19. In the ViraFEST assay, antigen-specific CD4+ clonotypes were identified by expansion after peptide-pool stimulation. Subsequent to a culture period of about ten days, CD4+ T cells were isolated. Clones were read by immunoSEQ multiplex PCR, and TCRdb kept only the in-frame ones, dropping some. In the table there are approximately 82,000 clones, about 70% of which are singletons. Their target antigens are unknown. This sample comprised CD4+ T cells from PBMCs cultured with HCoV-229E spike peptides, obtained before COVID-19 vaccination. These receptors were collected from a human donor who received a COVID-19 vaccine.

V is TRBV27 and J is TRBJ1-5, with a possible D match to TRBD1 (6 bases). Trimming stripped 5 bases from V and 1 base from J, with 12 bases between. CDR3 length: 15 residues. Germline CDR1 reads MNHEY; CDR2 reads SMNVEV (reference sequence). This CDR3 reads CASSQGFVSNQPQHF. Written as DNA, the CDR3 is TGTGCCAGCAGTCAGGGGTTCGTAAGCAATCAGCCCCAGCATTTT.

The CDR3: CASSSDTYSYNEQFF. The CDR3 coding sequence is TGTGCCAGCAGCTCTGACACCTACTCCTACAATGAGCAGTTCTTC. The genes are TRBV11-3 and TRBJ2-1; no firm D call. V gave up 4 bases and J gave up 0 bases, with 10 bases separating them. The CDR3 is 15 residues long. Germline assignment: CDR1 SGHNT and CDR2 YENEEA.

The chain combines TRBV2 with TRBJ2-7; D call uncertain. The germline V and J ends were trimmed by 6 bases and 4 bases, with 13 bases remaining between them. Germline V lookup: CDR1 SNHLY, CDR2 FYNNEI. This CDR3 region has 13 residues. In DNA form, the CDR3 reads TGTGCCAGCAGCTCAATGAACAAATACGAGCAGTACGTC. As protein: CASSSMNKYEQYV.

The rearrangement links TRBV2 to TRBJ2-5, with 8 bases fitting TRBD1. This CDR3 contains 13 residues. Germline V lookup: CDR1 SNHLY, CDR2 FYNNEI. V shed 6 bases and J 5 bases; nucleotides not matched to a gene: 5. CDR3 amino acids: CASSVDRVETQYF. CDR3 bases: TGTGCCAGCAGCGTGGACAGGGTTGAGACCCAGTACTTC.